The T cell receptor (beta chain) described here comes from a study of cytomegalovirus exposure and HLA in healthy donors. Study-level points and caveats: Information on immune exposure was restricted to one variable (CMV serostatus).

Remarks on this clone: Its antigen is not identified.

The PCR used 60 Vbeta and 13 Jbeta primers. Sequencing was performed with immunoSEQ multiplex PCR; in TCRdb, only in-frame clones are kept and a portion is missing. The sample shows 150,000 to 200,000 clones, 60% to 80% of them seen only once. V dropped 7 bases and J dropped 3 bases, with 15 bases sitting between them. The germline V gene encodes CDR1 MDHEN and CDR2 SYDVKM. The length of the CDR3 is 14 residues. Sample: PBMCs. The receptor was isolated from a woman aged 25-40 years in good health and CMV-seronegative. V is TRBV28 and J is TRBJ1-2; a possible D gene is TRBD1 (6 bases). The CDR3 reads CASTVAGTHYGYTF. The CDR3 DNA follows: TGTGCCAGCACCGTAGCCGGGACACACTATGGCTACACCTTC.